One and the same sample provided the 29 T cell receptor beta chains below, sequenced in a study of blood T cell repertoires in COVID-19. Profiling relied on immunoSEQ multiplex PCR, and the TCRdb table lists in-frame clones only, not all of them. In the table there are some 150,000 clones, approximately 82% of which are singletons. Sequenced sample: PBMCs or T cells enriched from blood (not recorded which). These receptors were collected from a woman in her forties or fifties in a cohort exposed to, infected with or recovered from COVID-19 (not recorded which).

The chain employs TRBV7-2 and TRBJ1-1; 9 positions match TRBD1. The CDR3 extends over 12 amino acids. V was pared by 10 bases and J by 5 bases, with 5 bases of the junction left unmatched. Per the germline V gene, CDR1 is SGHTA and CDR2 is FQGNSA. CDR3 in DNA: TGTGCCACGGGACAGGGTGGAACTGAAGCTTTCTTT. Translating it yields CATGQGGTEAFF.

The chain links TRBV10-3 to TRBJ2-7; D unresolved. Germline-derived CDR1 and CDR2 are ENHRY and SYGVKD. Trimming cost V 4 bases and J 5 bases, with 9 bases left between them. The CDR3 contains 12 residues. For the CDR3, the DNA is TGTGCCATCAGTGGGGCAGGTAACGAGCAGTACTTC. Translated, it gives CAISGAGNEQYF.

The J gene is TRBJ1-4, the V gene TRBV9; D is uncertain. The CDR3 is made up of 14 amino acids. Per the germline V gene, CDR1 is SGDLS and CDR2 is YYNGEE. Trimming cost V 4 bases and J 3 bases, with 10 bases left between them. CDR3 protein: CASSPPLANEKLFF. The CDR3 region has the DNA TGTGCCAGCAGCCCACCCCTAGCTAATGAAAAACTGTTTTTT.

V usage is TRBV5-1 and J usage is TRBJ2-7; TRBD2 matches at 13 bases. Germline V gene sequence: CDR1 SGHRS, CDR2 YFSETQ. V shed 6 bases and J 5 bases; nucleotides not matched to a gene: 8. The CDR3 contains 15 residues. The CDR3 DNA sequence: TGCGCCAGCAAACCACTAGCGGGGGGGATTAACGAGCAGTACTTC. Translating gives CASKPLAGGINEQYF.

The chain is built from TRBV20-1 and TRBJ1-2; TRBD1 might be the D (6 bases). V was clipped by 1 base and J by 12 bases, with 12 bases between them. Germline V gene data show CDR1 as DFQATT and CDR2 as SNEGSKA (reference sequence). This CDR3 region has 11 residues. Here the CDR3 DNA reads TGCAGTGCTAGAGGGCAGGGGAAAGACACCTTC. Residues: CSARGQGKDTF.

This chain links TRBV24-1 with TRBJ2-7; 7 positions agree with TRBD1. The CDR3 has 14 residues. V shed 8 bases, J shed 3 bases, and the junction held 9 bases outside the gene matches. Germline CDR1 is KGHDR and CDR2 is SFDVKD. The CDR3 nucleotides read TGTGCCACCATCCCCGGGACAGTTTTCTACGAGCAGTACTTC. This translates into CATIPGTVFYEQYF.

The V gene is TRBV4-2, the J gene TRBJ2-2; 8 positions agree with TRBD2. The CDR3 contains 15 residues. In germline, CDR1 is LGHNA, CDR2 YNFKEQ. V was pared by 6 bases and J by 2 bases, with 5 bases of the junction left unmatched. The CDR3 bases are TGTGCCAGCAGAACCGGGACTAGTAACACCGGGGAGCTGTTTTTT. Translated: CASRTGTSNTGELFF.

The rearrangement joins TRBV4-2 to TRBJ2-7; 9 bases line up with TRBD1. The CDR3 is 16 amino acids. V lost 1 base to trimming and J lost 2 bases; unmatched junction nucleotides: 6. Germline V gene lookup returns CDR1 LGHNA and CDR2 YNFKEQ. CDR3 nucleotide sequence: TGTGCCAGCAGCCAAGTGATGGGACAGGGAGCCTACGAGCAGTACTTC. Translation: CASSQVMGQGAYEQYF.

The chain has TRBV28 and TRBJ2-7, with D unresolved. The CDR3 has 11 residues. With 5 bases removed from V and 3 bases from J, the gap between germline ends came to 5 bases. The germline CDR1 and CDR2 sequences are MDHEN and SYDVKM. CDR3 amino acids: CASSPFYEQYF. The DNA of the CDR3 is TGTGCCAGCAGTCCATTCTACGAGCAGTACTTC.

This rearrangement joins TRBV5-6 to TRBJ2-1, with a weak D call TRBD2 (6 bases). The germline gives CDR1 SGHDT, CDR2 YYEEEE. The ends were cut back, 0 bases at V and 10 bases at J, with 8 bases in the middle. There are 12 residues in the CDR3. The CDR3 DNA reads TGTGCCAGCAGCTTGGCCGGGAGCGAGCAGTTCTTC. Protein product: CASSLAGSEQFF.

V gene TRBV5-1 combines with J gene TRBJ1-4, with D possibly being TRBD1 (6 bases). CDR3 size: 15 residues. Deletions cut 0 bases from V and 8 bases from J, with 14 bases between. The germline CDR1 and CDR2 sequences are SGHRS and YFSETQ. Written as DNA, the CDR3 is TGCGCCAGCAGCTTGGTTCCAGGGGCCGGAGAAAAACTGTTTTTT. Encoded protein: CASSLVPGAGEKLFF.

The chain has TRBV27 and TRBJ2-6; 11 bases agree with TRBD1. The J segment lost 9 bases and the V segment lost 0 bases, leaving 4 bases of the junction unmatched. CDR1 is MNHEY, CDR2 SMNVEV, per germline (reference sequence). The CDR3 is 16 amino acids. Written as DNA, the CDR3 is TGTGCCAGCAGTTTATCGGGGGACAGGGGGAACAACGTCCTGACTTTC. It encodes CASSLSGDRGNNVLTF.

This rearrangement joins TRBV27 to TRBJ2-5, with a tentative D call TRBD1 (6 bases). The CDR3 totals 13 residues. V was pared by 6 bases and J by 4 bases, with 12 bases between. Germline V gene lookup returns CDR1 MNHEY and CDR2 SMNVEV (reference sequence). CDR3 nucleotides: TGTGCCAGCAGGGACAGTGGCCGAGAGACCCAGTACTTC. The encoded protein is CASRDSGRETQYF.

This chain links TRBV11-3 with TRBJ2-3, with TRBD2 matching over 8 bases. From germline, CDR1 is SGHNT and CDR2 YENEEA. Unmatched junction bases numbered 14, after V lost 8 bases and J lost 7 bases. The CDR3 extends over 15 amino acids. This CDR3 reads CASSQFSGKENTQYF. For the CDR3, the DNA is TGTGCCAGCTCACAATTTAGCGGGAAAGAAAATACGCAGTATTTT.

The chain is built from TRBV7-6 and TRBJ2-2, with 7 bases fitting TRBD1. Germline V CDR1 and CDR2: SGHVS, FNYEAQ. The CDR3 is 17 amino acids. V trimming: 1 base; J trimming: 7 bases; junction bases outside the gene matches: 12. The CDR3 protein is CASSLGRVGGSSGELFF. CDR3 coding DNA: TGTGCCAGCAGCTTAGGAAGGGTAGGGGGCTCGAGCGGGGAGCTGTTTTTT. The full variable domain, in which reference TRBV7-6 and TRBJ2-2 provide the parts outside the CDR3, is GAGVSQSPRYKVTKRGQDVALRCDPISGHVSLYWYRQALGQGPEFLTYFNYEAQQDKSGLPNDRFSAERPEGSISTLTIQRTEQRDSAMYRCASSLGRVGGSSGELFFGEGSRLTVL.

V usage is TRBV6-5 and J usage is TRBJ1-6; 8 nucleotides align to TRBD1. Germline trimming cut 6 bases from V and 7 bases from J; bases unmatched to any gene: 8. Germline V lookup: CDR1 MNHEY, CDR2 SVGAGI. The CDR3 is 15 residues long. The CDR3 here is CASRAPGGHNSPLHF. DNA for the CDR3: TGTGCCAGCAGGGCTCCAGGGGGCCACAATTCACCCCTCCACTTT.

This clone was observed a few times. This sequence joins TRBV3-1 (or the pseudogene TRBV3-2) and TRBJ1-3, with D perhaps TRBD1 (5 bases). CDR3 size: 15 residues. Looked up from germline, CDR1 is LGHDT and CDR2 is YNNKEL (reference sequence). V was trimmed by 1 base and J by 2 bases, leaving 9 bases between them. As DNA, the CDR3 is TGTGCCAGCAGCCAAGGGGCAGGGACTGGAAACACCATATATTTT. Translation: CASSQGAGTGNTIYF.

This chain connects TRBV6-2 or TRBV6-3 to TRBJ1-5, with TRBD1 matching 9 bases. Germline loops: CDR1 MNHEY, CDR2 SVGEGT. The junction had 6 bases not matched to a gene; V was cut back by 6 bases and J by 6 bases. CDR3 length: 14 amino acids. The CDR3 sequence is CASSRDRAGQPQHF. DNA of the CDR3: TGTGCCAGCAGCAGGGACAGGGCTGGTCAGCCCCAGCATTTT.

This clone showed up just once. The rearrangement joins TRBV27 to TRBJ1-2; 9 bases agree with TRBD1. CDR3 size: 14 residues. J gave up 6 bases and V 5 bases, and 7 bases lay outside the gene matches. The germline V gene has CDR1 MNHEY and CDR2 SMNVEV (reference sequence). Here the CDR3 reads CASSTRDRVNGYTF. The CDR3 DNA reads as TGTGCCAGCAGTACAAGGGACAGGGTTAATGGCTACACCTTC.

This clone was observed a single time. V usage is TRBV19 and J usage is TRBJ2-5; TRBD2 aligns across 12 bases. V lost 3 bases to trimming and J lost 4 bases; unmatched junction nucleotides: 6. Germline loops: CDR1 LNHDA, CDR2 SQIVND (reference sequence). The CDR3 is 16 residues long. In nucleotides, the CDR3 is TGTGCCAGTAGTATCGGGACTAGCGGGCTTGGAGAGACCCAGTACTTC. It codes for CASSIGTSGLGETQYF.

The V gene is TRBV29-1, the J gene TRBJ2-7; D unresolved. This CDR3 is built from 12 residues. Germline V gene data show CDR1 as SQVTM and CDR2 as ANQGSEA. Trimming took 2 bases from V and 4 from J, leaving 9 bases between them. CDR3 region: CSVENGAYEQYF. In DNA, the CDR3 is TGCAGCGTTGAAAACGGTGCTTACGAGCAGTACTTC.

J is TRBJ2-3 and V is TRBV3-1 (or the pseudogene TRBV3-2); 8 bases are a match to TRBD2. The germline V gene has CDR1 LGHDT and CDR2 YNNKEL (reference sequence). The CDR3 is made up of 14 amino acids. J lost 11 bases, V lost 3 bases, and 10 bases had no gene match. This chain's CDR3 is CASSHGLAVTLQYF. The DNA of the CDR3 is TGTGCCAGCAGCCACGGACTAGCTGTCACATTGCAGTATTTT.

J is TRBJ2-5 and V is TRBV7-8; 8 bases map to TRBD2. From germline, CDR1 is SGHVS and CDR2 FQNEAQ. The CDR3 runs to 13 residues. Trimming cost V 3 bases and J 3 bases; bases outside gene matches: 0. The CDR3 bases are TGTGCCAGCAGCTTTAGCGGGGAAGAGACCCAGTACTTC. It yields the protein CASSFSGEETQYF.

V and J are TRBV5-8 and TRBJ1-5; 7 positions match TRBD1. The CDR3 loop spans 15 amino acids. CDR1 and CDR2 (germline): SGHTS, YDEGEE. Losses at the gene ends were 0 bases for V and 5 bases for J; bases not matched to a gene: 5. The chain's CDR3 is CASSLEGAADQPQHF. The CDR3 bases are TGTGCCAGCAGCTTGGAGGGGGCTGCGGATCAGCCCCAGCATTTT.

This chain links TRBV10-3 with TRBJ2-7; a weak D match, TRBD1 (5 bases). The germline V gene has CDR1 ENHRY and CDR2 SYGVKD. The V gene lost 2 bases and the J gene lost 0 bases, with 8 bases spanning the gap. There are 14 residues in the CDR3. CDR3 protein: CAISEGQGSYEQYF. CDR3 bases: TGTGCCATCAGTGAGGGCCAGGGCTCCTACGAGCAGTACTTC.

The chain joins TRBV4-1 to TRBJ1-4, with D tentatively TRBD1 (6 bases). V dropped 2 bases and J dropped 7 bases, with 26 bases sitting between them. Per the germline V gene, CDR1 is MGHRA and CDR2 is YSYEKL. The CDR3 spans 19 residues. The CDR3 nucleotides read TGCGCCAGCAGCCAATCTGGGACCGGGGGGGCAGGGCTGGTTGAAAAACTGTTTTTT. Translated: CASSQSGTGGAGLVEKLFF.

This chain uses TRBV15 with TRBJ1-3, with 8 bases lining up with TRBD1. The germline CDR1 and CDR2 sequences are LNHNV and YYDKDF (reference sequence). This CDR3 has 15 amino acids. V was pared by 5 bases and J by 4 bases, with 7 bases of the junction left unmatched. The CDR3 region is CATSLRDRWGNTIYF. For the CDR3, the DNA is TGTGCCACCAGCCTACGGGACAGGTGGGGAAACACCATATATTTT.

This clone occurred a few times. The rearrangement uses TRBV7-2 and TRBJ2-1, with D perhaps matching TRBD2 (6 bases). This CDR3 region has 15 residues. Germline values: CDR1 SGHTA, CDR2 FQGNSA. The ends were cut back, 5 bases at V and 9 bases at J, with 20 bases in the middle. Written as DNA, the CDR3 is TGTGCCAGCAGCGTCCGGTTAGGGGAGGCGGGTGAGCAGTTCTTC. Protein: CASSVRLGEAGEQFF.

The chain employs TRBV3-1 (or the pseudogene TRBV3-2) and TRBJ1-1; possibly TRBD1 for D (6 bases). The ends were cut back, 1 base at V and 5 bases at J, with 11 bases in the middle. CDR1 LGHDT and CDR2 YNNKEL come from the germline V gene (reference sequence). This CDR3 has 14 residues. CDR3 sequence reads: CASSQGGGRTEAFF. As DNA, the CDR3 is TGTGCCAGCAGCCAAGGAGGGGGTCGGACTGAAGCTTTCTTT.